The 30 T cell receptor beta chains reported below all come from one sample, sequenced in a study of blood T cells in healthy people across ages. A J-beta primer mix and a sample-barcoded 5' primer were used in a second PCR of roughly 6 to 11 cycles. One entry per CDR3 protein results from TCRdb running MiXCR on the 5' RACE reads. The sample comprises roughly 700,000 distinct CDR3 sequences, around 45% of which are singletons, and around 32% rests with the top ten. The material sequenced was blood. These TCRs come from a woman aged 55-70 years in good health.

This CDR3 reads CSFSLREGSGAGGYTF. The CDR3 nucleotides read TGCAGTTTTAGTCTCAGAGAGGGCAGCGGGGCTGGTGGCTACACCTTC. V gene TRBV20-1 combines with J gene TRBJ1-2; a weak D match, TRBD1 (5 bases). CDR3 length equals 16 residues. CDR1 DFQATT and CDR2 SNEGSKA come from the germline V gene (reference sequence). Trimming removed 8 bases at V and 7 bases at J, with 29 bases between.

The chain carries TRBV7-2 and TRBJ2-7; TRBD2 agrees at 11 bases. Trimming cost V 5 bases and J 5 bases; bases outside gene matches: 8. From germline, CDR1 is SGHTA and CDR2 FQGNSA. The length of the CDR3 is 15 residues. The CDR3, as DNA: TGTGCCAGCAGCCCCCCTAGCGGGAGGCTCGACGAGCAGTACTTC. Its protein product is CASSPPSGRLDEQYF. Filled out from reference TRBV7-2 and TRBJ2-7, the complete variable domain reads GAGVSQSPSNKVTEKGKDVELRCDPISGHTALYWYRQSLGQGLEFLIYFQGNSAPDKSGLPSDRFSAERTGGSVSTLTIQRTQQEDSAVYLCASSPPSGRLDEQYFGPGTRLTVT.

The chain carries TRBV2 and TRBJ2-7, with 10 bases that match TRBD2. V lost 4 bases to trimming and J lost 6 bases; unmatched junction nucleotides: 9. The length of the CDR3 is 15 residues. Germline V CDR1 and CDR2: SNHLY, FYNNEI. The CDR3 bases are TGTGCCAGCAGTGTTAAAACTAGCGGGACGCGCGAGCAGTACTTC. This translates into CASSVKTSGTREQYF.

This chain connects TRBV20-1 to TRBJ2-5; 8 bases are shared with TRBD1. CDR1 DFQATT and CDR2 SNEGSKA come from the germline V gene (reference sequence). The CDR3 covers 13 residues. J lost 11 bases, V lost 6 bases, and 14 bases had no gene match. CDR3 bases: TGCAGTGCAGGACAGGGTGGAGGCAATGAGCAGTACTTC. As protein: CSAGQGGGNEQYF.

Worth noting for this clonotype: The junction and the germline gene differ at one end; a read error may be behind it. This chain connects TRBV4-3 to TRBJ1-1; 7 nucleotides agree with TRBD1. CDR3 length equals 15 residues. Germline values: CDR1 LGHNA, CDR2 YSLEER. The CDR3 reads CASSQDGQGDTEAFF. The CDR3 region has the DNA TGCGCCAGTAGCCAAGATGGGCAGGGGGACACTGAAGCTTTCTTT.

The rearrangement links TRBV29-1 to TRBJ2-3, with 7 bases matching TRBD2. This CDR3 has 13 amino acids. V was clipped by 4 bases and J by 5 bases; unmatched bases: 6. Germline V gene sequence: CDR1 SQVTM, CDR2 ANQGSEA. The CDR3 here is CSVVRRELDTQYF. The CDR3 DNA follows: TGCAGCGTTGTGCGGCGGGAGTTAGATACGCAGTATTTT.

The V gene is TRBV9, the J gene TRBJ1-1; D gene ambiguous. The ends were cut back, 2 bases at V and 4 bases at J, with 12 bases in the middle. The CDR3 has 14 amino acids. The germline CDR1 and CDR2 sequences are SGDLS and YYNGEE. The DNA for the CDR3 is TGTGCCAGCAGCGTTGAACAGCGGGGCACTGAAGCTTTCTTT. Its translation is CASSVEQRGTEAFF.

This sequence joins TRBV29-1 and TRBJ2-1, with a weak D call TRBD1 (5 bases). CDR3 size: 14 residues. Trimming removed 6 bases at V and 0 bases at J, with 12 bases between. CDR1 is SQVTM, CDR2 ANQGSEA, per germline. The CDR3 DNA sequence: TGCAGCGTAGACCGACAGCCCTCCTACAATGAGCAGTTCTTC. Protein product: CSVDRQPSYNEQFF.

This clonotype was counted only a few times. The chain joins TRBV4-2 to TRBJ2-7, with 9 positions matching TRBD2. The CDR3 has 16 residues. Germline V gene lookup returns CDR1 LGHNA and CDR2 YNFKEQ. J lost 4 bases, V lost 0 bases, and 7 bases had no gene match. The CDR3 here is CASSQEGVSGRYEQYF. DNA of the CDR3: TGTGCCAGCAGCCAAGAAGGGGTGAGCGGGAGGTACGAGCAGTACTTC.

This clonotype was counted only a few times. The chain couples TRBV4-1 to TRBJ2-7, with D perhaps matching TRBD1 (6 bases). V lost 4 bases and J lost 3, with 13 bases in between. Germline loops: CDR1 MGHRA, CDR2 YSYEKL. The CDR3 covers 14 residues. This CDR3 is CASSPVGQIYEQYF. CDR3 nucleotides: TGCGCCAGCAGCCCAGTTGGACAGATCTACGAGCAGTACTTC.

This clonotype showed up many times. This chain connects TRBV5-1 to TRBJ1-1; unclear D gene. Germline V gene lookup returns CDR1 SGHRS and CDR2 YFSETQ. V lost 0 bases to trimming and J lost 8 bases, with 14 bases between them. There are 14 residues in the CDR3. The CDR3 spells CASSLESGISEAFF. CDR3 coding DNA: TGCGCCAGCAGCTTGGAATCGGGTATTTCCGAAGCTTTCTTT.

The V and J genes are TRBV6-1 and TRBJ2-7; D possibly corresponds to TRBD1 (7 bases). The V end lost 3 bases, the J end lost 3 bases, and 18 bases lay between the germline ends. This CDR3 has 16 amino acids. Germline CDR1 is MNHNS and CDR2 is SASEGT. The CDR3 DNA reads TGTGCCAGCAGTGATTCCCTGACAGGGACTTACTACGAGCAGTACTTC. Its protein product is CASSDSLTGTYYEQYF.

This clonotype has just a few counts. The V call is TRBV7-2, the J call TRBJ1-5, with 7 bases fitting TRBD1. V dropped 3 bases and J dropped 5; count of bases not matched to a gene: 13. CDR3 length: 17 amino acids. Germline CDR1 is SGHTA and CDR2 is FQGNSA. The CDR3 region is CASSFGEQRQGHQPQHF. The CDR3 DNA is TGTGCCAGCAGCTTTGGGGAACAGAGACAGGGACATCAGCCCCAGCATTTT.

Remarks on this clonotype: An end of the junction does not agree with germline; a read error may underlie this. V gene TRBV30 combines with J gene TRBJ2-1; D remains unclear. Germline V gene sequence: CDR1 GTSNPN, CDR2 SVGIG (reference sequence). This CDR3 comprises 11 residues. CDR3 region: CALLTYTEQFF. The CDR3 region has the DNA TGTGCCTTATTGACTTACACTGAGCAGTTCTTC.

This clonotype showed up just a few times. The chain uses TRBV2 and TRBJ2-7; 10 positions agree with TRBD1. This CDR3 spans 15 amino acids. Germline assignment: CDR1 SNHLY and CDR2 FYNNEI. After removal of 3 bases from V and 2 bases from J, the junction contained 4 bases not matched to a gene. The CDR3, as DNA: TGTGCCAGCAGTGAGTGGACAGGGGGAACCTACGAGCAGTACTTC. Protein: CASSEWTGGTYEQYF.

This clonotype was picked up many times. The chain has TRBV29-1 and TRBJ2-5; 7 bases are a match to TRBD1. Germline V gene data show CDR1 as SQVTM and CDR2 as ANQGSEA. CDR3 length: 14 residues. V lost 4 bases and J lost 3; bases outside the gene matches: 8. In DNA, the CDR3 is TGCAGCGTTGGACAGGGAGCCTGGGAAGAGACCCAGTACTTC. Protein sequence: CSVGQGAWEETQYF. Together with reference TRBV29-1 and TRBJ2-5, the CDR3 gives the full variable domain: SAVISQKPSRDICQRGTSLTIQCQVDSQVTMMFWYRQQPGQSLTLIATANQGSEATYESGFVIDKFPISRPNLTFSTLTVSNMSPEDSSIYLCSVGQGAWEETQYFGPGTRLLVL.

The CDR3 protein is CASSQGRGRTDTQYF. DNA of the CDR3: TGTGCCAGCAGCCAGGGGCGGGGGCGCACAGATACGCAGTATTTT. The V and J genes are TRBV7-3 and TRBJ2-3, with D tentatively TRBD2 (7 bases). This CDR3 comprises 15 residues. The germline V and J ends were trimmed by 5 bases and 1 base, with 13 bases remaining between them. Germline V CDR1 and CDR2: SGHTA, FQGTGA.

This CDR3 reads CASSRSGVGYGYTF. The CDR3, as DNA: TGTGCCAGCAGCCGGTCAGGGGTCGGCTATGGCTACACCTTC. This chain uses TRBV7-2 with TRBJ1-2; a weak D match, TRBD1 (6 bases). The CDR3 is 14 amino acids. CDR1 is SGHTA, CDR2 FQGNSA, per germline. V dropped 5 bases and J dropped 4 bases, with 14 bases sitting between them.

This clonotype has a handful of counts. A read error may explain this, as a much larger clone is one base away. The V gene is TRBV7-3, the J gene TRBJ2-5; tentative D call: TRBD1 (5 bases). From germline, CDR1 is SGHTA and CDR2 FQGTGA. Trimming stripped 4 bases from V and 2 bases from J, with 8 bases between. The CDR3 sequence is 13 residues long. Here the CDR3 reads CASSSRQQETQYF. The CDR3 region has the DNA TGTGCCAGCAGCTCGCGACAGCAAGAGACCCAGTACTTC. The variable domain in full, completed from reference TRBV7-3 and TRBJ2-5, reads GAGVSQTPSNKVTEKGKYVELRCDPISGHTALYWYRQSLGQGPEFLIYFQGTGAADDSGLPNDRFFAVRPEGSVSTLKIQRTERGDSAVYLCASSSRQQETQYFGPGTRLLVL.

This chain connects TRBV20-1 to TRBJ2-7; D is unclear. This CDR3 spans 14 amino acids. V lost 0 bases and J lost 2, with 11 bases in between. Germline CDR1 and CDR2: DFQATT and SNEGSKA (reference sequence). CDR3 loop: CSARDPVGAYEQYF. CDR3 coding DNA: TGCAGTGCTAGAGATCCGGTCGGAGCCTACGAGCAGTACTTC.

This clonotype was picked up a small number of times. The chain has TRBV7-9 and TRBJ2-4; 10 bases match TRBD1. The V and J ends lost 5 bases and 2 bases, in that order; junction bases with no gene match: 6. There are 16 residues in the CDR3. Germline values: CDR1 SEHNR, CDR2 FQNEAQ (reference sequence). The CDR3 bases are TGTGCCAGCAGCCCCCGACAGGGGGCGTCCAAAAACATTCAGTACTTC. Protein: CASSPRQGASKNIQYF.

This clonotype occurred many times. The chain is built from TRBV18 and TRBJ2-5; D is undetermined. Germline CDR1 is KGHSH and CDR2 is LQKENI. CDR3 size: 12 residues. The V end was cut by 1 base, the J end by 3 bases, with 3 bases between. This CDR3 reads CASSPREETQYF. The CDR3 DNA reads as TGTGCCAGCTCACCACGGGAAGAGACCCAGTACTTC.

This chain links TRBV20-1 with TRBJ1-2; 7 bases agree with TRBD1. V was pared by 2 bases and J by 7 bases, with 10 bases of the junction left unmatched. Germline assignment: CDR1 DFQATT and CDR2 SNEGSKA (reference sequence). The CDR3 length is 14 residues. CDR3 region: CSARSPAGGCGYTF. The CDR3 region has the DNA TGCAGTGCTAGAAGCCCGGCAGGGGGTTGTGGCTACACCTTC.

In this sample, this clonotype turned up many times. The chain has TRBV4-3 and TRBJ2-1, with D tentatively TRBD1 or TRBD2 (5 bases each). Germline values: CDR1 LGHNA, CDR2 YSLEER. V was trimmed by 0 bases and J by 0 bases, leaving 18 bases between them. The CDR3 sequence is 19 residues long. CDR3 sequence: CASSQDGPGTVSSYNEQFF. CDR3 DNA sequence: TGCGCCAGCAGCCAAGATGGGCCGGGGACGGTTAGCTCCTACAATGAGCAGTTCTTC.

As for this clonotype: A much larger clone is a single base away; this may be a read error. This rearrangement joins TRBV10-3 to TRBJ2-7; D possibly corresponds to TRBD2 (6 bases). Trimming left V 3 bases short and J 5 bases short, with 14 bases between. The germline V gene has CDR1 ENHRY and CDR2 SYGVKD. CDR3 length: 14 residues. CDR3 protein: CAISDGTGTDEQYF. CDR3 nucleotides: TGTGCCATCAGTGATGGGACTGGCACGGACGAGCAGTACTTC.

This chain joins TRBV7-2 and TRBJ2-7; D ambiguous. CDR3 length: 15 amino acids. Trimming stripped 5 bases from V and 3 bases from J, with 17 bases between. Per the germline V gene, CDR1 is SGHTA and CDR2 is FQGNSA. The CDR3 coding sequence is TGTGCCAGCAGCCCACTCTTCTGGGGTGGCTACGAGCAGTACTTC. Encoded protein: CASSPLFWGGYEQYF.

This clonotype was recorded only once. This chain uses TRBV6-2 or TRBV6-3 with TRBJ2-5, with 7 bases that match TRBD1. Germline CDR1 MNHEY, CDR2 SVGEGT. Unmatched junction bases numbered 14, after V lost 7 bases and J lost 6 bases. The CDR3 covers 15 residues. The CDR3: CASNSDRAQGKTQYF. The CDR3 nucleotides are TGTGCCAGCAACTCAGACAGGGCACAAGGGAAGACCCAGTACTTC.

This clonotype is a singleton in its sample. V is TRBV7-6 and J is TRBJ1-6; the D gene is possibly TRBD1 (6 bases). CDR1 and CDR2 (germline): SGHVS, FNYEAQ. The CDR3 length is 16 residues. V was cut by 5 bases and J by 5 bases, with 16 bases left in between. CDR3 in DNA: TGTGCCAGCAGCGCAGAACGACAGGCCAATAATTCACCCCTCCACTTT. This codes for CASSAERQANNSPLHF.

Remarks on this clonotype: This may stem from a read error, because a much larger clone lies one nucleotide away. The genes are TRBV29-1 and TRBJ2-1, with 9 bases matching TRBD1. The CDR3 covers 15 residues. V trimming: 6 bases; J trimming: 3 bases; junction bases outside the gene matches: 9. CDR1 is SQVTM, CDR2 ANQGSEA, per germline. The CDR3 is CSVITGTGRYNEQFF. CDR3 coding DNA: TGCAGCGTCATTACCGGGACAGGGCGCTACAATGAGCAGTTCTTC.

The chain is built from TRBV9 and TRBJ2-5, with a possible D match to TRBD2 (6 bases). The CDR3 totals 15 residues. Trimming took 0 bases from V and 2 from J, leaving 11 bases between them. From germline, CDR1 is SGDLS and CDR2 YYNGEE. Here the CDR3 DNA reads TGTGCCAGCAGCGTAGACTTGGCGGGGCAAGAGACCCAGTACTTC. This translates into CASSVDLAGQETQYF.